This T cell receptor (beta chain) emerged from a study of T cell repertoires in cytomegalovirus infection. Overall study context: A matching HLA type, together with CMV infection, was signaled by public TCR beta signatures.

Germline lookup yields CDR1 MNHEY and CDR2 SVGEGT. The CDR3 has 14 residues. Trimming pared 1 base from V and 1 base from J, leaving 7 bases between. Via MiXCR, TCRdb re-called the reads, giving one row per CDR3 protein. The profile covers some 800,000 distinct CDR3 sequences, with around a third appearing a single time and around 11% taken by the ten largest. Concerning this clonotype: The antigen remains undetermined.

The source material was cultured CD8+ T cells from PBMCs, sampled from culture after CMV antigen stimulation. The sequence was collected from a human donor in good health (CMV status not recorded). Some clones in this sample may be carry-over from other donors' samples. The chain combines TRBV6-2 or TRBV6-3 with TRBJ1-1; D is unclear. The CDR3 here is CASSYLDRNTEAFF. CDR3 nucleotides: TGTGCCAGCAGTTACTTGGACCGGAACACTGAAGCTTTCTTT.